These 20 T cell receptor beta chains were sequenced from one sample in a study of blood T cell repertoires in COVID-19. The protocol was immunoSEQ multiplex PCR, while the TCRdb copy is restricted to in-frame clones and leaves out a portion. The profile shows under 200,000 clones, around four fifths of them singletons. Sequencing was done on a sample of peripheral blood. These receptors were obtained from a man in his fifties or sixties with COVID-19, enrolled during active disease.

J is TRBJ1-5 and V is TRBV19; 12 bases match TRBD1. Losses at the gene ends were 5 bases for V and 5 bases for J; bases not matched to a gene: 4. Per germline, CDR1 LNHDA and CDR2 SQIVND (reference sequence). The CDR3 is 15 amino acids. CDR3 in amino acids: CASSSGTGGHQPQHF. DNA for the CDR3: TGTGCCAGTAGTTCCGGGACAGGGGGCCATCAGCCCCAGCATTTT.

The chain uses TRBV28 and TRBJ1-1; D possibly corresponds to TRBD1 (6 bases). CDR3 size: 15 residues. CDR1 and CDR2 from the germline V gene are MDHEN and SYDVKM. V shed 1 base and J shed 5 bases, with 14 bases lying between them. In DNA, the CDR3 is TGTGCCAGCAGTTTATCTCTCAGGGGCGGGACTGAAGCTTTCTTT. Protein sequence: CASSLSLRGGTEAFF.

V is TRBV24-1 and J is TRBJ1-2; possibly TRBD1 for D (6 bases). Trimming took off 9 bases at V and 4 bases at J, with 11 bases between the two ends. Per germline, CDR1 KGHDR and CDR2 SFDVKD. The CDR3 extends over 12 amino acids. CDR3 protein: CATLRTVYGYTF. DNA for the CDR3: TGTGCCACCTTAAGGACAGTCTATGGCTACACCTTC.

The rearrangement joins TRBV18 to TRBJ2-1, with D perhaps TRBD2 (5 bases). V shed 0 bases and J shed 5 bases, with 14 bases lying between them. The V gene's germline CDR1 is KGHSH and CDR2 LQKENI. The CDR3 is made up of 16 amino acids. The chain's CDR3 is CASSPPKGLGDNEQFF. The CDR3 DNA reads as TGTGCCAGCTCACCACCGAAAGGACTCGGAGACAATGAGCAGTTCTTC.

The V gene is TRBV3-1 (or the pseudogene TRBV3-2), the J gene TRBJ1-6; perhaps TRBD1 as D (6 bases). The CDR3 extends over 14 amino acids. Trimming shortened V by 2 bases and J by 9 bases, and 11 bases separated the two germline ends. The germline V gene has CDR1 LGHDT and CDR2 YNNKEL (reference sequence). CDR3 amino acids: CASSQFYRVSPLHF. The CDR3, as DNA: TGTGCCAGCAGCCAATTTTACAGGGTTTCACCCCTCCACTTT.

The chain uses TRBV29-1 and TRBJ1-1; 8 nucleotides align to TRBD1. The V and J ends lost 5 bases and 0 bases, in that order; junction bases with no gene match: 8. The CDR3 is made up of 15 amino acids. Germline V CDR1 and CDR2: SQVTM, ANQGSEA. In nucleotides, the CDR3 is TGCAGCGTTAGGGGACAGGATATCATGAACACTGAAGCTTTCTTT. Its translation: CSVRGQDIMNTEAFF.

The CDR3 sequence is CAWSGAATDTQYF. The CDR3 DNA sequence: TGTGCCTGGAGTGGGGCAGCCACAGATACGCAGTATTTT. The J gene is TRBJ2-3, the V gene TRBV30; no clear D gene. The V gene's germline CDR1 is GTSNPN and CDR2 SVGIG (reference sequence). The V end lost 1 base, the J end lost 2 bases, and 7 bases lay between the germline ends. This CDR3 is 13 amino acids long.

Remarks on this clone: Mismatch with germline at one junction end may stem from a read error. The V call is TRBV19, the J call TRBJ2-7, with TRBD2 matching over 9 bases. Germline CDR1 LNHDA, CDR2 SQIVND (reference sequence). The CDR3 spans 14 residues. CDR3 coding DNA: TGTGCCAGTAGTTGGGGACTAGCCTCCGACGAGCAGTACTTC. Translated, it gives CASSWGLASDEQYF.

The V and J genes are TRBV5-1 and TRBJ2-7, with D possibly matching TRBD1 (5 bases). V dropped 2 bases and J dropped 7 bases, with 13 bases sitting between them. The CDR3 sequence is 13 residues long. Germline lookup yields CDR1 SGHRS and CDR2 YFSETQ. CDR3 nucleotides: TGCGCCAGCAGCTTACAGCAGACAGCAGAGCAGTACTTC. It translates to CASSLQQTAEQYF.

The chain carries TRBV11-2 and TRBJ2-7, with TRBD1 as a possible D gene (6 bases). Germline assignment: CDR1 SGHAT and CDR2 FQNNGV. Trimming shortened V by 3 bases and J by 2 bases, and 11 bases separated the two germline ends. CDR3 size: 14 residues. CDR3: CASSFSRGPYEQYF. In DNA, the CDR3 is TGTGCCAGCAGCTTTTCCAGGGGCCCCTACGAGCAGTACTTC.

This clone was detected a few times. The chain is built from TRBV10-3 and TRBJ2-3; D uncertain. CDR3 size: 12 residues. In germline, CDR1 is ENHRY, CDR2 SYGVKD. V gave up 1 base and J gave up 4 bases, with 3 bases separating them. In DNA form, the CDR3 reads TGTGCCATCAGTGAGTTCGCAGATACGCAGTATTTT. Residues: CAISEFADTQYF.

The chain couples TRBV5-1 to TRBJ1-2; possibly TRBD1 for D (5 bases). Germline lookup yields CDR1 SGHRS and CDR2 YFSETQ. The CDR3 spans 14 residues. Deletions cut 5 bases from V and 3 bases from J, with 14 bases between. CDR3 bases: TGCGCCAGCAGGAGGGGCGGGACGGACTATGGCTACACCTTC. Protein sequence: CASRRGGTDYGYTF. The full variable domain, with the rest looked up from reference TRBV5-1 and TRBJ1-2, is KAGVTQTPRYLIKTRGQQVTLSCSPISGHRSVSWYQQTPGQGLQFLFEYFSETQRNKGNFPGRFSGRQFSNSRSEMNVSTLELGDSALYLCASRRGGTDYGYTFGSGTRLTVV.

The chain recombines TRBV4-2 with TRBJ2-2; no firm D call. Trimming left V 0 bases short and J 6 bases short, with 8 bases between. CDR1 and CDR2 (germline): LGHNA, YNFKEQ. The CDR3 consists of 14 residues. The CDR3 nucleotides are TGTGCCAGCAGCCAAGAAATCCGGGCCGGGGAGCTGTTTTTT. Translated, it gives CASSQEIRAGELFF.

This chain uses TRBV30 with TRBJ1-4, with TRBD1 as a possible D gene (5 bases). Trimming removed 3 bases from V and 0 bases from J, with 23 bases in between. The CDR3 loop spans 19 amino acids. Germline V CDR1 and CDR2: GTSNPN, SVGIG (reference sequence). The CDR3 DNA reads TGTGCCTGGAGCGACACAACATCAGGGATGGGGACAACTAATGAAAAACTGTTTTTT. This translates into CAWSDTTSGMGTTNEKLFF.

This chain links TRBV7-9 with TRBJ1-2, with no clear D. Germline CDR1 and CDR2: SEHNR and FQNEAQ (reference sequence). This CDR3 spans 15 amino acids. Trimming took off 1 base at V and 0 bases at J, with 9 bases between the two ends. The CDR3 protein is CASSLGAGSNYGYTF. CDR3 nucleotide sequence: TGTGCCAGCAGCTTAGGGGCAGGATCTAACTATGGCTACACCTTC.

The chain links TRBV7-8 to TRBJ2-5; 16 bases agree with TRBD2. V shed 3 bases, J shed 2 bases, and the junction held 6 bases outside the gene matches. Looked up from germline, CDR1 is SGHVS and CDR2 is FQNEAQ. This CDR3 has 18 amino acids. The CDR3 DNA reads TGTGCCAGCAGCTTGCCCGGGACTAGCGGGAGGGGACAAGAGACCCAGTACTTC. This sequence encodes CASSLPGTSGRGQETQYF.

This clone was seen more than once but under ten times. The chain links TRBV11-3 to TRBJ1-1; 10 bases are shared with TRBD1. CDR1 and CDR2 (germline): SGHNT, YENEEA. V lost 1 base, J lost 12 bases, and 8 bases stayed unmatched. The CDR3 has 14 amino acids. This chain's CDR3 is CASSLGPGQGTTFF. CDR3 bases: TGTGCCAGCAGCTTAGGCCCGGGACAGGGGACGACTTTCTTT.

This rearrangement joins TRBV21-1 to TRBJ2-2; the DNA was not compared with TRBD1, the D call given in the table. TRBV21-1 is deemed a pseudogene. The CDR3 consists of 13 residues. The CDR3, as DNA: TGTGCCAGCAGCATTAAGGACAGCGGGGAGCTGTTTTTT. Protein: CASSIKDSGELFF.

J is TRBJ1-5 and V is TRBV24-1, with 7 bases that match TRBD1. Germline V gene lookup returns CDR1 KGHDR and CDR2 SFDVKD. CDR3 size: 15 residues. Trimming removed 4 bases from V and 0 bases from J; junction bases left unmatched: 2. The CDR3, as DNA: TGTGCCACCAGTGAGGGGACAGATAGCAATCAGCCCCAGCATTTT. It encodes CATSEGTDSNQPQHF.

The gene calls are TRBV5-1 and TRBJ2-2, with D possibly TRBD1 on 6 matching bases. The CDR3 totals 14 residues. From germline, CDR1 is SGHRS and CDR2 YFSETQ. Trimming removed 10 bases from V and 4 bases from J, with 17 bases in between. CDR3 nucleotide sequence: TGCGCCTCCCGGCGGGCAGGGGCCACCGGGGAGCTGTTTTTT. Its protein product is CASRRAGATGELFF.